This TCR beta chain was identified during a study of Ad26.COV2.S vaccination and SARS-CoV-2 variants. Regarding treatment: roughly 18 received Ad26.COV2.S at low or high dose, single or two shots; about 5 received placebo; per-sample allocation not given. Specimens were obtained on day 63 following the first vaccine or placebo injection. Germline CDR1 and CDR2: MNHEY and SVGAGI. The CDR3 has 15 residues. V lost 6 bases, J lost 0 bases, and 6 bases stayed unmatched. The repertoire was sequenced with immunoSEQ multiplex PCR; TCRdb's copy has only in-frame clones and lacks some. The table has around 450,000 clones, over 75% seen once.

Sample: peripheral blood, taken in a trial of Ad26.COV2.S vaccine versus placebo. The rearrangement joins TRBV6-5 to TRBJ2-7; TRBD2 aligns across 9 bases. The receptor was isolated from a person between 18 and 59 years old who received the Ad26.COV2.S COVID-19 vaccine or a placebo. This chain's CDR3 is CASRRERGDSYEQYF. CDR3 nucleotides: TGTGCCAGCAGACGAGAGCGGGGGGACTCCTACGAGCAGTACTTC.